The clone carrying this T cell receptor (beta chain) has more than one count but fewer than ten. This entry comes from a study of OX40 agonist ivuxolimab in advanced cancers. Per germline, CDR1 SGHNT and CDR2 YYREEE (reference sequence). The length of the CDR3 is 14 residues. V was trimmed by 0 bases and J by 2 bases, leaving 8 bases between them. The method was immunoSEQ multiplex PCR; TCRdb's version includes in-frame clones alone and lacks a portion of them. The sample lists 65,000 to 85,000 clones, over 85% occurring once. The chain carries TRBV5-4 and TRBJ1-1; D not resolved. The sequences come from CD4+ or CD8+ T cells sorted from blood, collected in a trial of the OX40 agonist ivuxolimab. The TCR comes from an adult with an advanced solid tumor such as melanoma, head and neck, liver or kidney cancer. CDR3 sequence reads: CASSLESPNTEAFF. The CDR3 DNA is TGTGCCAGCAGCTTGGAGTCACCCAACACTGAAGCTTTCTTT.